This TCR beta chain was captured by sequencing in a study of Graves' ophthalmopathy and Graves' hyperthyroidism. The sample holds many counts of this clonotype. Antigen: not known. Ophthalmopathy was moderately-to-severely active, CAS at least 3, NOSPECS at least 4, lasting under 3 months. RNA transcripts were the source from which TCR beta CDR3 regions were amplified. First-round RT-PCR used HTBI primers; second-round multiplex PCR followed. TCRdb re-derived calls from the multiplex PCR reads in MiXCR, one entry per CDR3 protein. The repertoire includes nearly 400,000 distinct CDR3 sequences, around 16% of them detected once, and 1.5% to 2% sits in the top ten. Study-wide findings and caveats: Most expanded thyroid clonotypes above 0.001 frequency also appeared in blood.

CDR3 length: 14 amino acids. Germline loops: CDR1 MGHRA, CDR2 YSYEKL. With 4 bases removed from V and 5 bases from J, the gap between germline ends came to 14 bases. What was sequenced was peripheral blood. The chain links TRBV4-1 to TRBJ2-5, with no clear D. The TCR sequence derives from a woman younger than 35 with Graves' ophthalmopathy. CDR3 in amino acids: CASSRLATQETQYF. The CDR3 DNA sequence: TGCGCCAGCAGCCGTTTAGCTACTCAGGAGACCCAGTACTTC.